The 5 T cell receptor beta chains given below trace back to one sample, sequenced in a study of cytomegalovirus exposure and HLA in healthy donors. PCR used 60 Vbeta primers and 13 Jbeta primers. Produced via immunoSEQ multiplex PCR; TCRdb's table is partial and in-frame only. The sample holds 100,000 to 120,000 clones, 60% to 85% seen once. Sequenced input: PBMCs. The receptor source for this set is a man aged 35 to 55 in good health and CMV-seronegative.

The J gene is TRBJ1-6, the V gene TRBV7-9, with 8 bases aligning to TRBD1. CDR1 and CDR2 from the germline V gene are SEHNR and FQNEAQ (reference sequence). The V and J ends lost 3 bases and 5 bases, in that order; junction bases with no gene match: 6. CDR3 length: 16 amino acids. The CDR3 spells CASSFLAGGDNSPLHF. The CDR3 DNA follows: TGTGCCAGCAGCTTTTTGGCAGGGGGCGATAATTCACCCCTCCACTTT.

The chain employs TRBV5-4 and TRBJ2-2; no clear D. Per germline, CDR1 SGHNT and CDR2 YYREEE (reference sequence). This CDR3 is built from 12 residues. The ends were cut back, 0 bases at V and 7 bases at J, with 4 bases in the middle. The CDR3 region is CASSLDGGELFF. CDR3 sequence (DNA): TGTGCCAGCAGCTTGGACGGCGGGGAGCTGTTTTTT.

The CDR3 sequence: CASSRLSTGLSNSPLHF. DNA of the CDR3: TGTGCCAGCAGCCGTTTAAGTACAGGGTTAAGTAATTCACCCCTCCACTTT. This sequence joins TRBV7-2 and TRBJ1-6; D is possibly TRBD1 (6 bases). Germline V CDR1 and CDR2: SGHTA, FQGNSA. V gave up 5 bases and J gave up 6 bases, with 20 bases separating them. This CDR3 has 17 residues.

Concerning this clone: At one end the junction does not follow the germline gene, possibly because of a read error. The chain joins TRBV7-7 to TRBJ2-1; 7 positions match TRBD2. The CDR3 contains 15 residues. CDR1 and CDR2 (germline): SSHAT, FNYEAQ (reference sequence). The CDR3 DNA sequence: TGTGCTAGCAGCCCTGGGGGGGGCTCCTACAATGAGCAGTTCTTC. It codes for CASSPGGGSYNEQFF.

This clone was detected a few times. V gene TRBV6-4 combines with J gene TRBJ2-6; D gene ambiguous. The CDR3 runs 13 residues. Germline loops: CDR1 MRHNA, CDR2 SNTAGT. The V gene lost 6 bases and the J gene lost 1 base, with 4 bases spanning the gap. CDR3 amino acids: CASRSSGANVLTF. In nucleotides, the CDR3 is TGTGCCAGCAGGAGTTCTGGGGCCAACGTCCTGACTTTC.